This TCR beta chain was sequenced during a study of cytomegalovirus exposure and HLA in healthy donors. Study conclusions and caveats: A highly shared variant cluster was judged a likely technical artifact.

PCR used 60 Vbeta primers and 13 Jbeta primers. Per the authors' pipeline: Unique TCR beta chains totaled some 80 million in a later count, with roughly 10 million of them shared. The repertoire was sequenced with immunoSEQ multiplex PCR; TCRdb's copy has only in-frame clones and lacks some. V and J calls and clone size are given by that table; D and trimming were obtained from the DNA. There are around 120,000 clones in the sample; around 81% occur only once, and approximately 1.7% lies in the top ten. To note about this clone: The antigen is not known.

The germline V gene has CDR1 ENHRY and CDR2 SYGVKD. CDR3 length: 14 residues. V shed 5 bases and J 1 base; nucleotides not matched to a gene: 2. The rearrangement uses TRBV10-3 and TRBJ1-5; TRBD1 agrees at 7 bases. The material sequenced was PBMCs. The receptor comes from a woman between 45 and 60 years old in good health and CMV-seronegative. The CDR3 nucleotides read TGTGCCATCAGTCGGGACAGAAGCAATCAGCCCCAGCATTTT. The encoded protein is CAISRDRSNQPQHF.